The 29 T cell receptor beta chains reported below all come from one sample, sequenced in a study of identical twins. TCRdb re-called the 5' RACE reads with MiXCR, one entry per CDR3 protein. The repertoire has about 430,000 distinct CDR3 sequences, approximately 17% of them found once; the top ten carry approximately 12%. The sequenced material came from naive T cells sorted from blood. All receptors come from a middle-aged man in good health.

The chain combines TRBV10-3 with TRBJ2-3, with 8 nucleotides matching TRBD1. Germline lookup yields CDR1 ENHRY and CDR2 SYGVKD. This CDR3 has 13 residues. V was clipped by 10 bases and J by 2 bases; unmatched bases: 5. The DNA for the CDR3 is TGTGCCACCAAGACAGGGGTCACAGATACGCAGTATTTT. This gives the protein CATKTGVTDTQYF.

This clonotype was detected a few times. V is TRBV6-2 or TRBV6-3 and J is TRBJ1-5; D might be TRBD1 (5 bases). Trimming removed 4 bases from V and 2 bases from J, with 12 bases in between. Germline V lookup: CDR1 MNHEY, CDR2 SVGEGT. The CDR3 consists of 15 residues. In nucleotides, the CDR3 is TGTGCCAGCAGTTTCTCGGGGGTGGGCAATCAGCCCCAGCATTTT. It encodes CASSFSGVGNQPQHF.

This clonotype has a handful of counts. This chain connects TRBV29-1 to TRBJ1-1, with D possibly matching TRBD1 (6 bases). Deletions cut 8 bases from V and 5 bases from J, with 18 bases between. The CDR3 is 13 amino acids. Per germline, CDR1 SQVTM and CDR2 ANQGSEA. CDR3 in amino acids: CSLQGGRETEAFF. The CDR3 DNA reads TGCAGCCTCCAAGGGGGGCGGGAGACTGAAGCTTTCTTT.

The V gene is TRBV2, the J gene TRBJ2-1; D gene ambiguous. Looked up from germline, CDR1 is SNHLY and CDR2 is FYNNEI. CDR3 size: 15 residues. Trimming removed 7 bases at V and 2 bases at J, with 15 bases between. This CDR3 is CASNSEETAYNEQFF. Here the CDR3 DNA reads TGTGCCAGCAATTCAGAGGAAACGGCCTACAATGAGCAGTTCTTC.

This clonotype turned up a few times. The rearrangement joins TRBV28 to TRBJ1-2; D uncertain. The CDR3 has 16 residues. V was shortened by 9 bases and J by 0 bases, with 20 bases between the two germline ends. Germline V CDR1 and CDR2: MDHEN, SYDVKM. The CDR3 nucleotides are TGTGCCAGTACCTTTTGGGAAAATCTTTCTAACTATGGCTACACCTTC. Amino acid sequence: CASTFWENLSNYGYTF.

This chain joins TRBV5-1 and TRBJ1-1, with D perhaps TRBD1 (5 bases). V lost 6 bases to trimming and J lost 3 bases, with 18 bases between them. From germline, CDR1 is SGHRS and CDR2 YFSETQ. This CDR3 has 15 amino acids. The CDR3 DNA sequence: TGCGCCAGCACCGCTTTTGGGGCCACGTACACTGAAGCTTTCTTT. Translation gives CASTAFGATYTEAFF.

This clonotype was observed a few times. The CDR3 DNA sequence: TGCGCCAGCAGAAGAGGTCCCCTCGCAAACTACGAGCAGTACTTC. Amino acid sequence: CASRRGPLANYEQYF. The V and J genes are TRBV5-1 and TRBJ2-7, with D unresolved. The CDR3 contains 15 residues. V was clipped by 5 bases and J by 3 bases, with 18 bases between them. From germline, CDR1 is SGHRS and CDR2 YFSETQ.

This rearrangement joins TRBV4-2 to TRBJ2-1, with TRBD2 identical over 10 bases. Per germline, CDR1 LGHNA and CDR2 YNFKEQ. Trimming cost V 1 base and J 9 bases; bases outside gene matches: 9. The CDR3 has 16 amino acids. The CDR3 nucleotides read TGTGCCAGCAGCCAAGTCCCCAGCGGGGGGGCCGGTGAGCAGTTCTTC. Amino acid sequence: CASSQVPSGGAGEQFF.

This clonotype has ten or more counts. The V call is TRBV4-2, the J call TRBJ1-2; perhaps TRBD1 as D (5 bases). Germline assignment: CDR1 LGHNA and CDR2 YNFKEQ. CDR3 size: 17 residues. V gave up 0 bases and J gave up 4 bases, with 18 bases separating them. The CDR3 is CASSQEVRGARFYGYTF. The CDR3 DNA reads TGTGCCAGCAGCCAAGAGGTGCGAGGGGCCCGCTTCTATGGCTACACCTTC.

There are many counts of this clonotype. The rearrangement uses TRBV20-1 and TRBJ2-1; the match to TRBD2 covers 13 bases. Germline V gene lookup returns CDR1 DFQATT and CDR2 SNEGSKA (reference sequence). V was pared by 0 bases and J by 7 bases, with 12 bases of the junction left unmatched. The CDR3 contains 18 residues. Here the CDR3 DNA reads TGCAGTGCTAGAGATGGACTAGCGGGAGATGTCCGCTGGAATGAGCAGTTCTTC. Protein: CSARDGLAGDVRWNEQFF.

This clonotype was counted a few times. CDR3 sequence reads: CASSLQEGITYEQYF. The DNA for the CDR3 is TGCGCCAGCAGCTTGCAGGAGGGGATCACCTACGAGCAGTACTTC. This chain joins TRBV5-1 and TRBJ2-7, with D perhaps TRBD2 (6 bases). The CDR3 is 15 residues long. CDR1 is SGHRS, CDR2 YFSETQ, per germline. V lost 1 base, J lost 2 bases, and 13 bases lay in between.

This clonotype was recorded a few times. CDR3 sequence: CASSLETGTDTQYF. The CDR3 region has the DNA TGTGCCAGCAGCTTAGAGACTGGCACAGATACGCAGTATTTT. This chain connects TRBV7-2 to TRBJ2-3; D unclear. The CDR3 totals 14 residues. The V and J ends lost 1 base and 1 base respectively, with 6 bases between them. Per germline, CDR1 SGHTA and CDR2 FQGNSA. Full variable domain (remainder filled in from reference TRBV7-2 and TRBJ2-3): GAGVSQSPSNKVTEKGKDVELRCDPISGHTALYWYRQSLGQGLEFLIYFQGNSAPDKSGLPSDRFSAERTGGSVSTLTIQRTQQEDSAVYLCASSLETGTDTQYFGPGTRLTVL.

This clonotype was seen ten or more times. The CDR3 sequence: CASSLGAGRGQPQHF. The CDR3 bases are TGCGCCAGCAGCCTTGGCGCGGGTCGGGGTCAGCCCCAGCATTTT. The V and J genes are TRBV5-1 and TRBJ1-5; D is unresolved. The CDR3 sequence is 15 residues long. Trimming removed 4 bases at V and 6 bases at J, with 17 bases between. Germline CDR1 reads SGHRS; CDR2 reads YFSETQ.

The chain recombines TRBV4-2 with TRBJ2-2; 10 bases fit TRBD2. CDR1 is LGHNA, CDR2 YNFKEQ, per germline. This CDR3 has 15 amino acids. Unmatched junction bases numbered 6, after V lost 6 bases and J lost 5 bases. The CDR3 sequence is CASRVAGGGTGELFF. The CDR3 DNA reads TGTGCCAGCAGGGTAGCGGGAGGAGGAACCGGGGAGCTGTTTTTT.

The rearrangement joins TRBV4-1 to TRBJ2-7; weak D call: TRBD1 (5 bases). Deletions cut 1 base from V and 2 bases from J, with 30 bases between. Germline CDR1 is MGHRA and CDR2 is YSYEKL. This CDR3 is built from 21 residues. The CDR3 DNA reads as TGCGCCAGCAGCCAAGCTACCAGGGCCAAACCAACCGGAGCAAGACCCTACGAGCAGTACTTC. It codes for CASSQATRAKPTGARPYEQYF.

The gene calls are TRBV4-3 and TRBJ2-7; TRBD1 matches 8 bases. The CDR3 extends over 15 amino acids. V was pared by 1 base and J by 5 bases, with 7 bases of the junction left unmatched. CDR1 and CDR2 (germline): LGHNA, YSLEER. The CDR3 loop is CASSQAWTGWDEQYF. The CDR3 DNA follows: TGCGCCAGCAGCCAAGCTTGGACAGGGTGGGACGAGCAGTACTTC.

This CDR3 reads CSVVRGRAGDTQYF. Here the CDR3 DNA reads TGCAGCGTGGTGCGGGGGAGAGCCGGGGATACGCAGTATTTT. This chain uses TRBV29-1 with TRBJ2-3, with TRBD2 matching 7 bases. Germline V gene lookup returns CDR1 SQVTM and CDR2 ANQGSEA. V lost 6 bases to trimming and J lost 6 bases; unmatched junction nucleotides: 12. The CDR3 consists of 14 residues.

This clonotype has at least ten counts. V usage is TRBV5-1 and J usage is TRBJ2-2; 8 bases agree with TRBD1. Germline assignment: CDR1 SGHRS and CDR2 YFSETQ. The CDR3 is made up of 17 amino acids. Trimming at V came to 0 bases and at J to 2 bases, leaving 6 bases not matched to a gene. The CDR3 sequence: CASSLAGQGGNTGELFF. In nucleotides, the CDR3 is TGCGCCAGCAGCTTGGCCGGACAGGGAGGTAACACCGGGGAGCTGTTTTTT.

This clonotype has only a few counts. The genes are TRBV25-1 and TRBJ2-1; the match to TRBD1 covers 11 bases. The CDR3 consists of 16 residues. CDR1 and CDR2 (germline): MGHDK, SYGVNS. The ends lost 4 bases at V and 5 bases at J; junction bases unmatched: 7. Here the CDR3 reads CASSGWGQGGNNEQFF. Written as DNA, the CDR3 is TGTGCCAGCAGTGGATGGGGACAGGGGGGGAACAATGAGCAGTTCTTC.

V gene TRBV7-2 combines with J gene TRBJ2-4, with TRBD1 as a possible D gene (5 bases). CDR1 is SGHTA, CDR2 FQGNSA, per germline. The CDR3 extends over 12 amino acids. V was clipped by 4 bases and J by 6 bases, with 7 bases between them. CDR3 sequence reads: CASSSTGNIQYF. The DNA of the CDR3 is TGTGCCAGCAGCTCCACAGGAAACATTCAGTACTTC.

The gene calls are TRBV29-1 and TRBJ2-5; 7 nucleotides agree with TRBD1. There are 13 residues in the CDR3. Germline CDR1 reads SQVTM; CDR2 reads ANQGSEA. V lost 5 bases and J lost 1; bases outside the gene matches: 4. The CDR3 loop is CSVNRDSQETQYF. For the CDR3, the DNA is TGCAGCGTTAACCGGGACAGCCAAGAGACCCAGTACTTC.

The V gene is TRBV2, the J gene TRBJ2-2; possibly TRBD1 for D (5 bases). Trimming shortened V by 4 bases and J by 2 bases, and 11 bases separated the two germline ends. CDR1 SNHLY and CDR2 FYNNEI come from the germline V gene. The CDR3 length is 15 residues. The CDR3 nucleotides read TGTGCCAGCAGTGTTGACAGCGTCAACACCGGGGAGCTGTTTTTT. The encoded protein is CASSVDSVNTGELFF. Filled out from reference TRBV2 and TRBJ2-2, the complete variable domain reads EPEVTQTPSHQVTQMGQEVILRCVPISNHLYFYWYRQILGQKVEFLVSFYNNEISEKSEIFDDQFSVERPDGSNFTLKIRSTKLEDSAMYFCASSVDSVNTGELFFGEGSRLTVL.

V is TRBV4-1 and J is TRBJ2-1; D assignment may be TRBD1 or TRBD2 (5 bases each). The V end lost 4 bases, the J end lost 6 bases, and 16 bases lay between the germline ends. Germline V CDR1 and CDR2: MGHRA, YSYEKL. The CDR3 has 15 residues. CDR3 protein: CASSPPGPSGNEQFF. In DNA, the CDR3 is TGCGCCAGCAGCCCGCCGGGACCCTCCGGCAATGAGCAGTTCTTC.

CDR3 nucleotide sequence: TGCAGCGTTGGAGTGGCCGCGACGGGCTACGAGCAGTACTTC. Residues: CSVGVAATGYEQYF. The chain links TRBV29-1 to TRBJ2-7; unclear D gene. V lost 4 bases, J lost 3 bases, and 16 bases lay in between. The CDR3 covers 14 residues. Germline V lookup: CDR1 SQVTM, CDR2 ANQGSEA.

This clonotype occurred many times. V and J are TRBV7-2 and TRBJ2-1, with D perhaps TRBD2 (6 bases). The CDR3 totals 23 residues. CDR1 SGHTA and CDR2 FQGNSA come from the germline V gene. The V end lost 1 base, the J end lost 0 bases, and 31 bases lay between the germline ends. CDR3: CASSLGGMLPNVGHASSYNEQFF. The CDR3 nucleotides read TGTGCCAGCAGCTTAGGCGGGATGTTGCCGAATGTTGGACACGCGAGCTCCTACAATGAGCAGTTCTTC.

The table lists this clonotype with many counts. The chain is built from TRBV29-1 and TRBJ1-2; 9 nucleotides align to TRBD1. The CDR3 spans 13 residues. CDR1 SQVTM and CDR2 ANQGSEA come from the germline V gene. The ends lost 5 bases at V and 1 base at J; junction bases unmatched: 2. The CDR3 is CSVLTGGNYGYTF. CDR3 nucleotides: TGCAGCGTTCTGACAGGGGGTAACTATGGCTACACCTTC. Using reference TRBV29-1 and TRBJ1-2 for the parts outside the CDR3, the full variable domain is SAVISQKPSRDICQRGTSLTIQCQVDSQVTMMFWYRQQPGQSLTLIATANQGSEATYESGFVIDKFPISRPNLTFSTLTVSNMSPEDSSIYLCSVLTGGNYGYTFGSGTRLTVV.

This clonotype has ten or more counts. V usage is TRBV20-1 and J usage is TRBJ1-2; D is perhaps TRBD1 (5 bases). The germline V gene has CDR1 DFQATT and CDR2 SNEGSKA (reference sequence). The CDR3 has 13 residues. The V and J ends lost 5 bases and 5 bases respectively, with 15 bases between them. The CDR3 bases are TGCAGTGCTGGCCGGGGGTACCTATATGGCTACACCTTC. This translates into CSAGRGYLYGYTF.

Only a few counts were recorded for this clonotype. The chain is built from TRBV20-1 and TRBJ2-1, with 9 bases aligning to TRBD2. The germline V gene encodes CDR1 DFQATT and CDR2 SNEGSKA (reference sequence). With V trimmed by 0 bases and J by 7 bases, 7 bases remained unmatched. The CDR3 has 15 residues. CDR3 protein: CSARDRTSVRNEQFF. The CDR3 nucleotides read TGCAGTGCTAGAGACCGGACTAGCGTTAGGAATGAGCAGTTCTTC.

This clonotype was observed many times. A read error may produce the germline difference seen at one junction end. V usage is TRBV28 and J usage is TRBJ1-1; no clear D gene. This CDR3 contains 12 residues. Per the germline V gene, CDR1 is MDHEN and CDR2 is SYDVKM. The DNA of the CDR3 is TGTGCCAGCAGCACGACACCCGTGGGCAGTTCGTTC. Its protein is CASSTTPVGSSF.